This TCR beta chain was recovered during a study of cytomegalovirus exposure and HLA in healthy donors. Overall study: The 110 million or so unique TCR beta sequences, from around 200 million T cells, were found by an earlier analysis. Early released data had about 85 million unique TCRs, all coming from HLA-typed donors. Study-level results: Analyses of presence and absence presupposed an approximately uniform sequencing depth across donors. The classifier, whose performance was assessed in both the original and validation cohorts, reportedly diagnosed cytomegalovirus status with high specificity and sensitivity.

Germline V CDR1 and CDR2: SGHRS, YFSETQ. With V trimmed by 4 bases and J by 3 bases, 9 bases remained unmatched. CDR3 length: 15 amino acids. Comments on this clone: Antigen unknown.

PCR primers comprised 60 Vbeta and 13 Jbeta primers. TCRdb's copy holds only in-frame clones and misses some; the assay was immunoSEQ multiplex PCR. The table shows 170,000 or so clones, with roughly three quarters occurring only once. The chain combines TRBV5-1 with TRBJ2-7; 8 bases fit TRBD2. The sequenced sample consisted of PBMCs. This sequence was found in a woman in her forties or fifties in good health and CMV-seropositive. The DNA for the CDR3 is TGCGCCAGCAGCCGTAGCGGGGTCGAACTCTACGAGCAGTACTTC. It is translated as CASSRSGVELYEQYF.